This TCR beta chain was identified during a study of CD8 T cells in Susac syndrome. Roughly 0.45 to 1 ug RNA was reverse transcribed with random hexamers. TCRdb ran MiXCR on the immunoSEQ multiplex PCR reads and lists one entry per CDR3 protein. The sample lists about 140,000 distinct CDR3 sequences, 95% occurring once. Per germline, CDR1 MNHEY and CDR2 SVGAGI. V was cut by 0 bases and J by 8 bases, with 14 bases left in between. The CDR3 extends over 15 amino acids. The specimen sequenced was CD4+ T cells from PBMCs. The clonotype was recovered from a human donor with Susac syndrome. The chain employs TRBV6-5 and TRBJ2-1; D might be TRBD1 or TRBD2, each matching 5 bases. CDR3 in DNA: TGTGCCAGCAGTTACTCTAGCACCCGAGGGGATGAGCAGTTCTTC. It translates to CASSYSSTRGDEQFF.